This TCR beta chain was recorded in a study of blood T cell repertoires in COVID-19 (dated by TCRdb to 2018 to 2020). Describing the broader study: Samples covering the acute and convalescent phases of COVID-19 were provided by collaborators in the United States, Italy and Spain. The material from the prospective study consisted of cDNA or gDNA derived from T cells, B-cell-depleted T cells, or PBMCs. Deeply sampled blood TCRbeta repertoires from subjects exposed to, actively infected with, or recovered from COVID-19 were included in the dataset. A freely available public database, intended as a resource for researchers studying the immune response to SARS-CoV-2, is where the repertoires were released. Samples came from the ongoing ImmuneRACE study (first 160 participants) plus 1,254 subjects from 6 global collaborators. The sample metadata nearly always contained a de-identified subject ID, COVID-19 status, age in years and sex. HLA class I and class II types, where available, came from metadata supplied by the sample provider rather than from assay-based typing. Results and caveats for the whole study, not just this receptor: The quantity of clinical and demographic metadata differed by source and by participant and was supplied without curation.

TCRbeta CDR3 regions were amplified from genomic DNA by means of the immunoSEQ Assay, a bias-controlled multiplex PCR. On the study's bioinformatics: The number of nucleated cells in each sample was estimated from the amplification of reference gene primers within the assay. To quantify the absolute abundance of each unique TCRbeta CDR3 rearrangement, sequence reads were collapsed and filtered. For each sample, productive Simpson clonality was calculated as the square root of Simpson's diversity index across productive rearrangements. TCRdb re-hosts the immuneACCESS table, in-frame sequences only. Its copies lack some clones; in the studies checked, an unresolved V gene accounts for under half of them, and the cause for the rest is not known. That table supplies the V and J calls and clone size; D and trimming were determined from the DNA. This sample has a few hundred thousand clones in its table, and approximately 92% of those were observed once. The top ten constitute approximately 2.6% of the sample.

One collaborating source in Seattle enrolled patients while the patients were actively infected and followed the patients over time throughout the course of disease. Each collaborating institution followed its own protocols to collect whole blood in K2EDTA tubes. For TCRbeta analysis, collaborator samples were shipped as frozen whole blood, as isolated PBMCs, or as DNA extracted from either sample type. This clone was observed a few times. The antigen it binds to is not known. Base qualities are not provided; no much larger clone lies one nucleotide away. The sample comprised peripheral blood. This receptor was identified in a person aged 18-29 years with COVID-19, enrolled during active disease.

The CDR3 corresponds to CASSYGQVGTGELFF. The DNA sequence is given as TGTGCCAGCAGCTACGGACAAGTAGGGACCGGGGAGCTGTTTTTT. The chain is assembled from TRBV11-3 and TRBJ2-2; a tentative D match to TRBD1 spans 5 bases. At the junction V is shortened by 4 bases and J by 5 bases, with 14 bases in between. The germline V gene gives CDR1 as SGHNT and CDR2 as YENEEA. From the cysteine up to the phenylalanine, the CDR3 has a length of 15 residues. Only the CDR3 DNA is retained, 45 bases long and in frame from the first base.